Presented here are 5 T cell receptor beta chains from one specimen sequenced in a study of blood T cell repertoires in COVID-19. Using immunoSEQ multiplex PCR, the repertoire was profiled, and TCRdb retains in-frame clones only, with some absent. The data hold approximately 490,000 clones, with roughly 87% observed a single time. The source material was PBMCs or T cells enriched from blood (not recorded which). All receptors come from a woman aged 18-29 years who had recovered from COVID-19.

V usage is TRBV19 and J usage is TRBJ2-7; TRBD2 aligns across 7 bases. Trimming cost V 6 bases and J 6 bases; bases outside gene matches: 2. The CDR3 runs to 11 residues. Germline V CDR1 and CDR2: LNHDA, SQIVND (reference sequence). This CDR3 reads CASSPGGEQYF. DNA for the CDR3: TGTGCCAGTAGCCCGGGGGGCGAGCAGTACTTC.

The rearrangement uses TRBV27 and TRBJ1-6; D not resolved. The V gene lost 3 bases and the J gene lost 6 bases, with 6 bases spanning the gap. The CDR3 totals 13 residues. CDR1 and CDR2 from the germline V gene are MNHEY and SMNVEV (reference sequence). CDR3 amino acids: CASSLVANSPLHF. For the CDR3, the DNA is TGTGCCAGCAGTTTGGTGGCTAATTCACCCCTCCACTTT.

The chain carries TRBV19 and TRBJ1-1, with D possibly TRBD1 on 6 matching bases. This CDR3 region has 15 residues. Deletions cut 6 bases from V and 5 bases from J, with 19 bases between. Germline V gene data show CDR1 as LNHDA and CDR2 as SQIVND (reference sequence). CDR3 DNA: TGTGCCAGTAGCGCAACTACAGGGTGGGGAACTGAAGCTTTCTTT. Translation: CASSATTGWGTEAFF.

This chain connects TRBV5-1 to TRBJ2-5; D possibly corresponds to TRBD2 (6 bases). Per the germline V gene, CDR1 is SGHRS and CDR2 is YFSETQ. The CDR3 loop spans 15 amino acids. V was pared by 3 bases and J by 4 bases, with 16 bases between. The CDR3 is CASSSGVNRGETQYF. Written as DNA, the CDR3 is TGCGCCAGCAGCTCGGGGGTGAATAGGGGAGAGACCCAGTACTTC. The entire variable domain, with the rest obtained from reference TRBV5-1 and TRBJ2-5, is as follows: KAGVTQTPRYLIKTRGQQVTLSCSPISGHRSVSWYQQTPGQGLQFLFEYFSETQRNKGNFPGRFSGRQFSNSRSEMNVSTLELGDSALYLCASSSGVNRGETQYFGPGTRLLVL.

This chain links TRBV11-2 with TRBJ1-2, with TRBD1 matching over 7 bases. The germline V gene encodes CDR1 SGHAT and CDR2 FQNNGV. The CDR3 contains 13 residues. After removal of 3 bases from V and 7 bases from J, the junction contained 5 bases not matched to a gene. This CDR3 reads CASSLAGGGGYTF. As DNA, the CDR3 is TGTGCCAGCAGCTTGGCAGGGGGAGGTGGCTACACCTTC.